Following are 13 T cell receptor beta chains from one sample sequenced in a study of shared clonotypes between healthy human individuals. Sequenced by immunoSEQ multiplex PCR; TCRdb stores in-frame clones only, minus some. The sample lists about 1.5 million clones, about 98% seen once, with roughly 0.4% in the top ten. Sequencing was performed on naive CD4+ T cells sorted from blood. Documented subset: CD45RA+ positively selected. The receptors derive from a man aged 25 to 40 in good health.

This clone was picked up one time. The rearrangement joins TRBV18 to TRBJ2-3; 7 nucleotides match TRBD1. The CDR3 runs to 16 residues. CDR1 and CDR2 (germline): KGHSH, LQKENI. J gave up 4 bases and V 0 bases, and 7 bases lay outside the gene matches. The CDR3: CASSPPKGATPDTQYF. As DNA, the CDR3 is TGTGCCAGCTCACCACCAAAGGGGGCGACCCCAGATACGCAGTATTTT.

V is TRBV29-1 and J is TRBJ2-1; TRBD1 or TRBD2 may be the D gene (7 bases each). Germline V CDR1 and CDR2: SQVTM, ANQGSEA. Trimming left V 6 bases short and J 2 bases short, with 20 bases between. The CDR3 length is 16 residues. CDR3 bases: TGCAGCGTCATGCCCAGGGGGGGGGTCGCCTACAATGAGCAGTTCTTC. The encoded protein is CSVMPRGGVAYNEQFF.

Note on this clone: The sample has other DNA sequences that encode this CDR3 too. The rearrangement links TRBV18 to TRBJ2-2; D gene unclear. Trimming cost V 0 bases and J 2 bases, with 4 bases left between them. Per the germline V gene, CDR1 is KGHSH and CDR2 is LQKENI. The CDR3 loop spans 14 amino acids. CDR3 in DNA: TGTGCCAGCTCACCACCGTCCAACACCGGGGAGCTGTTTTTT. Protein product: CASSPPSNTGELFF.

The chain has TRBV10-3 and TRBJ2-1; 9 nucleotides match TRBD1. This CDR3 is built from 15 residues. Looked up from germline, CDR1 is ENHRY and CDR2 is SYGVKD. The ends lost 3 bases at V and 5 bases at J; junction bases unmatched: 5. The CDR3 loop is CAISDRQGGHNEQFF. The CDR3 bases are TGTGCCATCAGTGATAGACAGGGGGGACACAATGAGCAGTTCTTC.

The rearrangement links TRBV5-6 to TRBJ2-1; the match to TRBD2 covers 10 bases. With V trimmed by 4 bases and J by 2 bases, 9 bases remained unmatched. The CDR3 sequence is 17 residues long. CDR1 is SGHDT, CDR2 YYEEEE, per germline. CDR3 sequence reads: CASSPGPLAGAYNEQFF. As DNA, the CDR3 is TGTGCCAGCAGCCCGGGGCCCCTAGCGGGGGCCTACAATGAGCAGTTCTTC.

V gene TRBV5-1 combines with J gene TRBJ1-1; no firm D call. Trimming removed 5 bases from V and 1 base from J, with 24 bases in between. The length of the CDR3 is 18 residues. Germline loops: CDR1 SGHRS, CDR2 YFSETQ. Here the CDR3 reads CASRVGGIGSGRNTEAFF. In nucleotides, the CDR3 is TGCGCCAGCAGAGTTGGAGGGATTGGAAGTGGGAGGAACACTGAAGCTTTCTTT.

As for this clone: The same CDR3 also results from other DNA sequences found in this sample. The genes are TRBV18 and TRBJ2-7; D unresolved. The CDR3 is 12 residues long. Germline-derived CDR1 and CDR2 are KGHSH and LQKENI. Trimming cost V 3 bases and J 2 bases, with 5 bases left between them. DNA for the CDR3: TGTGCCAGCTCACCCGATACCTACGAGCAGTACTTC. It is translated as CASSPDTYEQYF.

V gene TRBV15 combines with J gene TRBJ2-7; possible D gene TRBD2, 6 bases. The CDR3 runs to 16 residues. Germline assignment: CDR1 LNHNV and CDR2 YYDKDF (reference sequence). Trimming left V 0 bases short and J 6 bases short, with 18 bases between. CDR3 DNA: TGTGCCACCAGCAGAGAAGGAACAGGAGGGTATACCGAGCAGTACTTC. Translation: CATSREGTGGYTEQYF.

J is TRBJ2-1 and V is TRBV28, with D possibly matching TRBD2 (5 bases). V shed 7 bases and J shed 9 bases, with 10 bases lying between them. The CDR3 is made up of 11 amino acids. Germline loops: CDR1 MDHEN, CDR2 SYDVKM. Here the CDR3 reads CASTRVFEQFF. The CDR3 nucleotides read TGTGCCAGCACGAGGGTTTTTGAGCAGTTCTTC.

The chain has TRBV27 and TRBJ2-1; maybe TRBD2 (6 bases). CDR1 is MNHEY, CDR2 SMNVEV, per germline (reference sequence). CDR3 size: 13 residues. V lost 7 bases to trimming and J lost 9 bases, with 16 bases between them. The CDR3: CASTGLVGGEQFF. CDR3 DNA sequence: TGTGCCAGCACCGGGCTAGTCGGGGGTGAGCAGTTCTTC.

The V gene is TRBV15, the J gene TRBJ1-5; 7 bases agree with TRBD1. Germline CDR1 LNHNV, CDR2 YYDKDF (reference sequence). The CDR3 consists of 17 residues. The ends lost 5 bases at V and 0 bases at J; junction bases unmatched: 10. In DNA, the CDR3 is TGTGCCACCAGCCAACGAGGCGGGACAGTTAGCAATCAGCCCCAGCATTTT. Encoded protein: CATSQRGGTVSNQPQHF.

The chain carries TRBV5-1 and TRBJ2-2; the D gene is possibly TRBD1 (6 bases). V dropped 4 bases and J dropped 6 bases, with 13 bases sitting between them. Germline V gene data show CDR1 as SGHRS and CDR2 as YFSETQ. The CDR3 loop spans 14 amino acids. CDR3 sequence (DNA): TGCGCCAGCAGCGACCCAGGGGTCGCCGGGGAGCTGTTTTTT. Encoded protein: CASSDPGVAGELFF. The whole variable domain, remainder taken from reference TRBV5-1 and TRBJ2-2, is KAGVTQTPRYLIKTRGQQVTLSCSPISGHRSVSWYQQTPGQGLQFLFEYFSETQRNKGNFPGRFSGRQFSNSRSEMNVSTLELGDSALYLCASSDPGVAGELFFGEGSRLTVL.

This chain joins TRBV7-9 and TRBJ2-5, with D maybe TRBD2 (6 bases). CDR1 and CDR2 (germline): SEHNR, FQNEAQ (reference sequence). Trimming shortened V by 2 bases and J by 2 bases, and 12 bases separated the two germline ends. This CDR3 region has 15 residues. The CDR3 region is CASSLKTSKQETQYF. For the CDR3, the DNA is TGTGCCAGCAGCTTAAAGACTAGTAAACAAGAGACCCAGTACTTC.